This TCR beta chain was recovered during a study of blood T cell repertoires in COVID-19. TCRdb keeps only in-frame clones here, not all; method: immunoSEQ multiplex PCR. The sample holds about 140,000 clones, 76% seen once. The CDR3 extends over 15 amino acids. Per the germline V gene, CDR1 is MRHNA and CDR2 is SNTAGT. V gave up 1 base and J gave up 0 bases, with 10 bases separating them. The gene calls are TRBV6-4 and TRBJ2-7; no clear D gene. This clonotype was obtained from a woman over 75 with active or convalescent COVID-19. The sequencing sample was made of peripheral blood. The CDR3 loop reads CASSDFDCHSYEQYF. CDR3 coding DNA: TGTGCCAGCAGTGACTTTGACTGCCACTCCTACGAGCAGTACTTC.